The 7 T cell receptor beta chains presented below share a single source sample, sequenced in a study of blood T cells in healthy people across ages. It was with a sample-barcoded 5' primer and a J-beta primer mix that a second PCR of roughly 7 to 12 cycles was run. Using its own MiXCR run on the 5' RACE reads, TCRdb lists one record per CDR3 protein. Of hundreds of thousands of distinct CDR3 sequences listed, roughly three fifths are singletons. The material sequenced was blood. These receptors all come from a man in his forties or fifties in good health.

The genes are TRBV20-1 and TRBJ1-1, with TRBD1 identical over 7 bases. The CDR3 is made up of 14 amino acids. The germline gives CDR1 DFQATT, CDR2 SNEGSKA (reference sequence). The trim removed 6 bases at V and 2 bases at J, leaving 9 bases unmatched. CDR3 in DNA: TGCAGTGCCATGACAGGGCGAGGAAACACTGAAGCTTTCTTT. Amino acid sequence: CSAMTGRGNTEAFF.

The V gene is TRBV24-1, the J gene TRBJ2-7; no clear D. V was cut by 5 bases and J by 0 bases, with 7 bases left in between. Germline CDR1 and CDR2: KGHDR and SFDVKD. This CDR3 has 13 residues. The CDR3 bases are TGTGCCACCAGTGTTCCATACTCCTACGAGCAGTACTTC. This encodes CATSVPYSYEQYF.

The rearrangement joins TRBV2 to TRBJ1-4, with 8 positions matching TRBD1. The V gene end was trimmed by 0 bases and the J gene end by 13 bases; junction bases not matched to a gene: 10. The CDR3 sequence is 15 residues long. Germline CDR1 reads SNHLY; CDR2 reads FYNNEI. CDR3 DNA sequence: TGTGCCAGCAGTGAAGCGGGACAGGACGTCGGGGGACTGTTTTTT. Its protein is CASSEAGQDVGGLFF.

The rearrangement joins TRBV12-3 or TRBV12-4 to TRBJ2-7; 8 positions match TRBD1. Germline trimming cut 4 bases from V and 2 bases from J; bases unmatched to any gene: 7. This CDR3 contains 15 residues. CDR3 residues: CASSSRTGPTYEQYF. For the CDR3, the DNA is TGTGCCAGCAGTTCCAGGACAGGGCCCACCTACGAGCAGTACTTC.

The chain is built from TRBV29-1 and TRBJ2-5; TRBD1 agrees at 7 bases. Germline trimming cut 3 bases from V and 5 bases from J; bases unmatched to any gene: 9. Germline V gene data show CDR1 as SQVTM and CDR2 as ANQGSEA. The length of the CDR3 is 14 residues. The CDR3 is CSVEPDRALETQYF. In nucleotides, the CDR3 is TGCAGCGTTGAGCCCGACAGGGCTCTGGAGACCCAGTACTTC. The full variable domain, in which reference TRBV29-1 and TRBJ2-5 provide the parts outside the CDR3, is SAVISQKPSRDICQRGTSLTIQCQVDSQVTMMFWYRQQPGQSLTLIATANQGSEATYESGFVIDKFPISRPNLTFSTLTVSNMSPEDSSIYLCSVEPDRALETQYFGPGTRLLVL.

The chain couples TRBV4-1 to TRBJ2-7, with TRBD2 identical over 8 bases. The length of the CDR3 is 16 residues. Germline CDR1 and CDR2: MGHRA and YSYEKL. V shed 0 bases and J 2 bases; nucleotides not matched to a gene: 6. The CDR3 is CASSQDAGRAPYEQYF. The CDR3 region has the DNA TGCGCCAGCAGCCAAGATGCCGGGAGGGCCCCCTACGAGCAGTACTTC.

This clonotype was found a few times. This CDR3 is CASSLSSSSDTQYF. CDR3 coding DNA: TGTGCCAGCAGTTTAAGCTCTTCTTCCGATACGCAGTATTTT. The chain links TRBV27 to TRBJ2-3; D gene unclear. The CDR3 length is 14 residues. The V gene's germline CDR1 is MNHEY and CDR2 SMNVEV (reference sequence). Trimming took off 2 bases at V and 6 bases at J, with 12 bases between the two ends.